This TCR beta chain appears in the sequencing data of a study of T cell repertoires in cytomegalovirus infection. Using its own MiXCR run on the reads, TCRdb lists one record per CDR3 protein. The top ten hold roughly 13% of the sample, which has 350,000 to 500,000 distinct CDR3 sequences, under 40% seen once. The V and J ends lost 3 bases and 0 bases respectively, with 30 bases between them. The CDR3 covers 22 residues. Per the germline V gene, CDR1 is LNHNV and CDR2 is YYDKDF (reference sequence). Specimen: PBMCs. The chain recombines TRBV15 with TRBJ1-3, with D possibly matching TRBD1 (5 bases). The receptor comes from a human donor in good health (CMV status not recorded). Some clones in this sample may be carry-over from other donors' samples. The CDR3 DNA reads TGTGCCACCAGCAGGTTCTTAAGAGTGACAGCCACTATTCCCCACTCTGGAAACACCATATATTTT. Its translation: CATSRFLRVTATIPHSGNTIYF.